The next 27 T cell receptor beta chains were all read from a single sample in a study of blood T cell repertoires in COVID-19. Sequencing used immunoSEQ multiplex PCR; TCRdb keeps in-frame clones, though not all of them. This table has about 89,000 clones, over 65% appearing once. The sample consisted of peripheral blood. These TCRs come from a human donor in a cohort sampled during active COVID-19.

The J gene is TRBJ1-1, the V gene TRBV1; the DNA was not compared with TRBD1, the D call given in the table. TRBV1 is marked as a pseudogene. The CDR3 extends over 14 amino acids. The CDR3 nucleotides are TGCACCAGCACAAAAGACAGCGAGAGTACTGAAGCTTTCTTT. This encodes CTSTKDSESTEAFF.

The V gene is TRBV28, the J gene TRBJ2-1; 7 bases match TRBD1. Germline CDR1 MDHEN, CDR2 SYDVKM. J was trimmed by 1 base and V by 6 bases; bases with no gene match: 3. The CDR3 sequence is 14 residues long. DNA for the CDR3: TGTGCCAGCAGCAAGACAGGGTCCTACAATGAGCAGTTCTTC. Translation: CASSKTGSYNEQFF.

The chain links TRBV4-3 to TRBJ2-1, with 10 bases matching TRBD2. Germline CDR1 LGHNA, CDR2 YSLEER. This CDR3 is 17 amino acids long. V dropped 0 bases and J dropped 9; count of bases not matched to a gene: 11. The CDR3 reads CASSQDVGLAGVSEQFF. For the CDR3, the DNA is TGCGCCAGCAGCCAAGATGTGGGCCTAGCGGGAGTAAGTGAGCAGTTCTTC.

This rearrangement joins TRBV5-1 to TRBJ2-3; 13 bases align to TRBD2. The J segment lost 5 bases and the V segment lost 3 bases, leaving 6 bases of the junction unmatched. Germline CDR1 and CDR2: SGHRS and YFSETQ. The CDR3 totals 16 residues. CDR3: CASSSGLAGLGDTQYF. CDR3 DNA sequence: TGCGCCAGCAGCTCGGGACTAGCGGGATTGGGAGATACGCAGTATTTT.

The CDR3 DNA reads as TGTGCCAGCCAAGCAGGGAAGAATGAAAAACTGTTTTTT. Its protein is CASQAGKNEKLFF. This chain connects TRBV18 to TRBJ1-4, with D maybe TRBD1 (5 bases). The CDR3 extends over 13 amino acids. In germline, CDR1 is KGHSH, CDR2 LQKENI. Trimming left V 8 bases short and J 5 bases short, with 12 bases between.

The chain is built from TRBV2 and TRBJ2-2; 7 bases align to TRBD2. Germline V gene lookup returns CDR1 SNHLY and CDR2 FYNNEI. CDR3 length equals 16 residues. The J segment lost 2 bases and the V segment lost 3 bases, leaving 6 bases of the junction unmatched. CDR3 residues: CASSELLTSNTGELFF. Here the CDR3 DNA reads TGTGCCAGCAGTGAGTTATTGACTAGCAACACCGGGGAGCTGTTTTTT.

The chain employs TRBV27 and TRBJ2-3, with 8 bases identical to TRBD2. This CDR3 is 15 amino acids long. From germline, CDR1 is MNHEY and CDR2 SMNVEV (reference sequence). V shed 4 bases and J 4 bases; nucleotides not matched to a gene: 7. This CDR3 reads CASSWAGGGPDTQYF. The CDR3 coding sequence is TGTGCCAGCAGTTGGGCGGGAGGTGGGCCAGATACGCAGTATTTT.

The chain is built from TRBV4-1 and TRBJ1-5, with D perhaps TRBD1 (6 bases). Trimming took 3 bases from V and 0 from J, leaving 12 bases between them. This CDR3 is built from 16 residues. Germline loops: CDR1 MGHRA, CDR2 YSYEKL. CDR3 coding DNA: TGCGCCAGCAGCCACCAGACAGGCTATAGCAATCAGCCCCAGCATTTT. As protein: CASSHQTGYSNQPQHF.

The chain joins TRBV18 to TRBJ2-7; D call uncertain. The germline gives CDR1 KGHSH, CDR2 LQKENI. Trimming stripped 0 bases from V and 4 bases from J, with 7 bases between. The CDR3 is 13 residues long. The CDR3 bases are TGTGCCAGCTCACCACCGAACACATACGAGCAGTACTTC. Its translation: CASSPPNTYEQYF.

This sequence joins TRBV2 and TRBJ2-5, with a tentative D call TRBD1 (7 bases). The germline CDR1 and CDR2 sequences are SNHLY and FYNNEI. V was shortened by 0 bases and J by 5 bases, with 10 bases between the two germline ends. The CDR3 is 14 amino acids. The CDR3 loop reads CASSEAAGGETQYF. The CDR3 nucleotides are TGTGCCAGCAGTGAAGCAGCAGGGGGGGAGACCCAGTACTTC.

V usage is TRBV28 and J usage is TRBJ2-7; 11 positions agree with TRBD2. Germline V lookup: CDR1 MDHEN, CDR2 SYDVKM. The V segment lost 5 bases and the J segment 0 bases; nucleotides outside the gene matches: 9. The CDR3 loop spans 17 amino acids. CDR3 sequence reads: CASSENRLAGTSYEQYF. The CDR3 DNA reads as TGTGCCAGCAGTGAAAATAGACTAGCGGGAACCTCCTACGAGCAGTACTTC.

The CDR3, as DNA: TGTGCCAGCAGATCGACAAGCACTAATGAAAAACTGTTTTTT. Its protein product is CASRSTSTNEKLFF. V is TRBV2 and J is TRBJ1-4, with D uncertain. The CDR3 runs to 14 residues. Germline V gene sequence: CDR1 SNHLY, CDR2 FYNNEI. The V gene lost 6 bases and the J gene lost 2 bases, with 10 bases spanning the gap. Drawing the rest from reference TRBV2 and TRBJ1-4, the complete variable domain is EPEVTQTPSHQVTQMGQEVILRCVPISNHLYFYWYRQILGQKVEFLVSFYNNEISEKSEIFDDQFSVERPDGSNFTLKIRSTKLEDSAMYFCASRSTSTNEKLFFGSGTQLSVL.

V and J are TRBV5-6 and TRBJ1-2; no clear D. The CDR3 loop spans 16 amino acids. V lost 0 bases and J 7 bases, leaving 19 bases between the germline ends. The V gene's germline CDR1 is SGHDT and CDR2 YYEEEE. The DNA for the CDR3 is TGTGCCAGCAGCTTGGCCTTGATACAGCCCGGATCTGGCTACACCTTC. Translating it yields CASSLALIQPGSGYTF.

This chain links TRBV3-1 (or the pseudogene TRBV3-2) with TRBJ1-2, with TRBD1 identical over 7 bases. With V trimmed by 4 bases and J by 0 bases, 8 bases remained unmatched. The germline V gene encodes CDR1 LGHDT and CDR2 YNNKEL (reference sequence). The CDR3 consists of 16 residues. The CDR3 DNA is TGTGCCAGCAGCCCCCGGGACAGAGAAACTAACTATGGCTACACCTTC. Protein sequence: CASSPRDRETNYGYTF.

The table lists this clone with a count of one. This CDR3 is CASSRTSGDTDTQYF. The CDR3 DNA reads TGTGCCAGCAGCCGGACTAGCGGGGACACAGATACGCAGTATTTT. The V and J genes are TRBV5-4 and TRBJ2-3; 12 bases map to TRBD2. This CDR3 contains 15 residues. Trimming removed 4 bases from V and 2 bases from J; junction bases left unmatched: 2. The germline gives CDR1 SGHNT, CDR2 YYREEE (reference sequence).

The V call is TRBV5-4, the J call TRBJ2-5, with D possibly being TRBD1 (6 bases). Deletions cut 0 bases from V and 3 bases from J, with 12 bases between. Germline CDR1 reads SGHNT; CDR2 reads YYREEE (reference sequence). The CDR3 has 15 residues. The CDR3 sequence: CASSLAAGAKETQYF. As DNA, the CDR3 is TGTGCCAGCAGCTTGGCGGCAGGGGCGAAAGAGACCCAGTACTTC.

J is TRBJ2-7 and V is TRBV6-5, with 10 bases aligning to TRBD1. Germline V gene sequence: CDR1 MNHEY, CDR2 SVGAGI. CDR3 size: 14 residues. V lost 6 bases to trimming and J lost 4 bases; unmatched junction nucleotides: 6. This chain's CDR3 is CASRPDRGLYEQYF. DNA of the CDR3: TGTGCCAGCAGACCAGACAGGGGGCTGTACGAGCAGTACTTC.

The chain employs TRBV3-1 (or the pseudogene TRBV3-2) and TRBJ2-7; 8 nucleotides align to TRBD2. The CDR3 contains 17 residues. Germline CDR1 and CDR2: LGHDT and YNNKEL (reference sequence). V lost 0 bases to trimming and J lost 0 bases; unmatched junction nucleotides: 7. The CDR3 DNA sequence: TGTGCCAGCAGCCAAGATTTGCGGGAGGCCATCTCCTACGAGCAGTACTTC. Translation gives CASSQDLREAISYEQYF.

The rearrangement uses TRBV6-5 and TRBJ1-2, with 10 bases that match TRBD1. The CDR3 loop spans 14 amino acids. CDR1 and CDR2 (germline): MNHEY, SVGAGI. Trimming took 5 bases from V and 6 from J; bases not matched to a gene: 6. CDR3 sequence: CASSPRTGGDGYTF. The CDR3 DNA is TGTGCCAGCAGTCCCCGGACAGGGGGAGATGGCTACACCTTC.

This sequence joins TRBV18 and TRBJ2-3; 9 bases are shared with TRBD1. This CDR3 has 12 residues. The germline V gene has CDR1 KGHSH and CDR2 LQKENI. V was clipped by 6 bases and J by 11 bases; unmatched bases: 6. The CDR3 region is CASSLQDRGQYF. In nucleotides, the CDR3 is TGTGCCAGCTCGCTTCAGGACAGGGGGCAGTATTTT.

This rearrangement joins TRBV6-5 to TRBJ2-7, with 8 bases that match TRBD1. Looked up from germline, CDR1 is MNHEY and CDR2 is SVGAGI. There are 16 residues in the CDR3. V dropped 1 base and J dropped 2; count of bases not matched to a gene: 7. CDR3 sequence: CASSYLGTGQTYEQYF. The CDR3 bases are TGTGCCAGCAGTTACTTAGGGACAGGACAAACCTACGAGCAGTACTTC.

The gene calls are TRBV5-4 and TRBJ1-6, with a possible D match to TRBD1 (6 bases). Germline CDR1 SGHNT, CDR2 YYREEE (reference sequence). Trimming stripped 6 bases from V and 13 bases from J, with 14 bases between. The CDR3 is made up of 12 amino acids. CDR3 protein: CASTIPGVPLHF. CDR3 in DNA: TGTGCCAGCACCATACCAGGGGTTCCCCTCCACTTT.

This chain joins TRBV7-2 and TRBJ2-5; D remains unclear. V lost 1 base and J lost 2, with 5 bases in between. The germline V gene has CDR1 SGHTA and CDR2 FQGNSA. CDR3 length equals 13 residues. CDR3: CASSLVQQETQYF. As DNA, the CDR3 is TGTGCCAGCAGCTTAGTACAGCAAGAGACCCAGTACTTC. Looking up the rest from reference TRBV7-2 and TRBJ2-5 gives the full variable domain: GAGVSQSPSNKVTEKGKDVELRCDPISGHTALYWYRQSLGQGLEFLIYFQGNSAPDKSGLPSDRFSAERTGGSVSTLTIQRTQQEDSAVYLCASSLVQQETQYFGPGTRLLVL.

The chain recombines TRBV6-5 with TRBJ2-3, with 12 nucleotides matching TRBD2. V trimming: 8 bases; J trimming: 0 bases; junction bases outside the gene matches: 0. The CDR3 has 14 amino acids. CDR1 MNHEY and CDR2 SVGAGI come from the germline V gene. The CDR3: CASGLAGSTDTQYF. CDR3 nucleotides: TGTGCCAGCGGACTAGCGGGAAGCACAGATACGCAGTATTTT.

This clone was counted ten times or more. The chain combines TRBV4-1 with TRBJ2-2; D is perhaps TRBD1 (6 bases). Germline values: CDR1 MGHRA, CDR2 YSYEKL. The CDR3 loop spans 16 amino acids. V gave up 4 bases and J gave up 0 bases, with 12 bases separating them. Here the CDR3 reads CASSPVWGPNTGELFF. In nucleotides, the CDR3 is TGCGCCAGCAGCCCCGTGTGGGGGCCGAACACCGGGGAGCTGTTTTTT.

The V and J genes are TRBV3-1 (or the pseudogene TRBV3-2) and TRBJ2-1; D is perhaps TRBD1 (5 bases). CDR1 and CDR2 (germline): LGHDT, YNNKEL (reference sequence). With 1 base removed from V and 3 bases from J, the gap between germline ends came to 7 bases. The CDR3 is 14 amino acids. The CDR3 sequence: CASSQGGLYNEQFF. Here the CDR3 DNA reads TGTGCCAGCAGCCAAGGGGGCCTCTACAATGAGCAGTTCTTC.

The chain couples TRBV7-9 to TRBJ1-2; unclear D gene. There are 12 residues in the CDR3. CDR1 SEHNR and CDR2 FQNEAQ come from the germline V gene (reference sequence). Between the trimmed V and J ends, which lost 8 bases and 12 bases, there was a span of 19 bases. CDR3 DNA sequence: TGTGCCAGCGCCCAAAACAGTGTTTTGGACACCTTC. This codes for CASAQNSVLDTF.